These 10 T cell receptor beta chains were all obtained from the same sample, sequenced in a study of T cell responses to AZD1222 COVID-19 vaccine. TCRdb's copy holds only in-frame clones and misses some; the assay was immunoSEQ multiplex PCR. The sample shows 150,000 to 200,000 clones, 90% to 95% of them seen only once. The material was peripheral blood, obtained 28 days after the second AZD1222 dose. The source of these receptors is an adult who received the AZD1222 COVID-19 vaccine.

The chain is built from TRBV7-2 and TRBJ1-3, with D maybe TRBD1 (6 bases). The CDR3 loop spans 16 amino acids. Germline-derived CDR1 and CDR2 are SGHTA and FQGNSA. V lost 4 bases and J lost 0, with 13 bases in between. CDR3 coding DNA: TGTGCCAGCAGCTCCGTGCGGACAGACTCTGGAAACACCATATATTTT. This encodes CASSSVRTDSGNTIYF.

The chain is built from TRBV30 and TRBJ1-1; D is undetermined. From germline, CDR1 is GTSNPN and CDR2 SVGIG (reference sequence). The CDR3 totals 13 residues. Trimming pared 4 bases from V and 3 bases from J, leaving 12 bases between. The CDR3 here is CAWKFGLHTEAFF. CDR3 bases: TGTGCCTGGAAGTTTGGCCTTCACACTGAAGCTTTCTTT.

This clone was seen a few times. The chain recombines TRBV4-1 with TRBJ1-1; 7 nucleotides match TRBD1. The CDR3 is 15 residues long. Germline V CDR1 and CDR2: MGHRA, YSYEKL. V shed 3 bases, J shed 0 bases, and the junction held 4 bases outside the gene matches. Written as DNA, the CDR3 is TGCGCCAGCAGCCACCAACAGGGGTTGAACACTGAAGCTTTCTTT. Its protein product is CASSHQQGLNTEAFF.

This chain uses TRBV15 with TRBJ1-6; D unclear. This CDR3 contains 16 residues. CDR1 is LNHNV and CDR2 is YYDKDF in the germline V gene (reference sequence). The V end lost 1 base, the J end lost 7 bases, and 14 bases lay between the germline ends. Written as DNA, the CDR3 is TGTGCCACCAGCAGAGTGATGGGTTTTGGGAATTCACCCCTCCACTTT. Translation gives CATSRVMGFGNSPLHF.

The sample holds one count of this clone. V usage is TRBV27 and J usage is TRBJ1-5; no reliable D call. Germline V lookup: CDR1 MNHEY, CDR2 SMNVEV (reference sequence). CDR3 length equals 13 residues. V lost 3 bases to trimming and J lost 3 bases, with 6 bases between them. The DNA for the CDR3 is TGTGCCAGCAGTTTCGGGCCCAATCAGCCCCAGCATTTT. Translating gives CASSFGPNQPQHF.

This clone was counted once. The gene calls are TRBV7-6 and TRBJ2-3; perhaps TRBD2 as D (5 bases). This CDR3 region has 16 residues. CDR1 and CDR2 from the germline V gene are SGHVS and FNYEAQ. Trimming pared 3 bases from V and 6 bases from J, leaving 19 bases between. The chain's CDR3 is CASSFCTIARFDTQYF. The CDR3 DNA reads TGTGCCAGCAGCTTTTGCACTATAGCGAGGTTTGATACGCAGTATTTT.

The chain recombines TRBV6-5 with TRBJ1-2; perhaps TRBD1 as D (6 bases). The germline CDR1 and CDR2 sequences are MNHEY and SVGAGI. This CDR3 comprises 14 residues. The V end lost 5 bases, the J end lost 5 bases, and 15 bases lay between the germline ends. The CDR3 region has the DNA TGTGCCAGCAGTAAGGGGGATTCGGGGTATGGCTACACCTTC. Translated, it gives CASSKGDSGYGYTF.

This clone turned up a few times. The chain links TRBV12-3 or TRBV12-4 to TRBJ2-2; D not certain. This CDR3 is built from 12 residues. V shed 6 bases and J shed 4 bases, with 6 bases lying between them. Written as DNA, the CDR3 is TGTGCCAGCAGCGTTGGCACCGGGGAGCTGTTTTTT. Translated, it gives CASSVGTGELFF.

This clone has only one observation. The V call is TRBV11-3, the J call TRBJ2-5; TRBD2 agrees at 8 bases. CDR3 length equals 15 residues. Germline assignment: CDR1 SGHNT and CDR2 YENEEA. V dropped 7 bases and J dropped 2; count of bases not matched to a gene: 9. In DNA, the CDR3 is TGTGCCAGCAAAGCTGGCGGGGGGTGGCAAGAGACCCAGTACTTC. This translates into CASKAGGGWQETQYF.

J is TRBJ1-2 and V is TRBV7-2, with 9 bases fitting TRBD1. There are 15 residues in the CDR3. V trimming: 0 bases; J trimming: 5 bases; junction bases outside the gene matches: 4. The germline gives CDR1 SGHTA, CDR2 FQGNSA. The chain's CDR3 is CASSLAYGTGYGYTF. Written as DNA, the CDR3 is TGTGCCAGCAGCTTAGCGTACGGGACAGGGTATGGCTACACCTTC.